Shown below are 3 T cell receptor beta chains from a single sample sequenced in a study of cytomegalovirus exposure and HLA in healthy donors. The data were produced by immunoSEQ multiplex PCR, yet TCRdb's version contains in-frame clones alone and is incomplete. Among around 140,000 clones listed, about 95% were seen once. The specimen sequenced was PBMCs. These receptors came from a man younger than 35 in good health and CMV-seropositive.

The chain uses TRBV14 and TRBJ1-1; D remains ambiguous. The V and J ends lost 0 bases and 5 bases respectively, with 7 bases between them. The CDR3 spans 13 residues. Germline lookup yields CDR1 SGHDN and CDR2 FVKESK. The CDR3 protein is CASSQDMTTEAFF. CDR3 DNA sequence: TGTGCCAGCAGCCAAGATATGACAACTGAAGCTTTCTTT.

The V call is TRBV11-2, the J call TRBJ2-1; D ambiguous. The V gene lost 5 bases and the J gene lost 8 bases, with 16 bases spanning the gap. Germline CDR1 SGHAT, CDR2 FQNNGV. The CDR3 is 14 amino acids. CDR3 nucleotides: TGTGCCAGCAGCCCCACAACACCCGAAGATGAGCAGTTCTTC. It specifies CASSPTTPEDEQFF.

J is TRBJ1-2 and V is TRBV5-1, with 8 bases matching TRBD1. Germline loops: CDR1 SGHRS, CDR2 YFSETQ. The CDR3 is 16 amino acids. V dropped 4 bases and J dropped 6; count of bases not matched to a gene: 14. CDR3 region: CASSPRRDRYLNGYTF. CDR3 coding DNA: TGCGCCAGCAGCCCTAGGCGGGACAGGTACCTAAATGGCTACACCTTC.